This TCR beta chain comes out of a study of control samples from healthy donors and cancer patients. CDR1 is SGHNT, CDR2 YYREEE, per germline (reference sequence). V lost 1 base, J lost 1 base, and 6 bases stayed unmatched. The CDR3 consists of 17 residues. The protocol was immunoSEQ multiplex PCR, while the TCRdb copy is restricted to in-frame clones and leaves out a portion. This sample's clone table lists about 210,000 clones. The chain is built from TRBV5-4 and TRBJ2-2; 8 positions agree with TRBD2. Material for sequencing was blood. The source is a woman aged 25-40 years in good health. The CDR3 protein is CASSLRSGGRNTGELFF. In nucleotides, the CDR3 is TGTGCCAGCAGCTTGCGAAGCGGGGGCCGGAACACCGGGGAGCTGTTTTTT. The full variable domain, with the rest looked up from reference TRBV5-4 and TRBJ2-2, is ETGVTQSPTHLIKTRGQQVTLRCSSQSGHNTVSWYQQALGQGPQFIFQYYREEENGRGNFPPRFSGLQFPNYSSELNVNALELDDSALYLCASSLRSGGRNTGELFFGEGSRLTVL.